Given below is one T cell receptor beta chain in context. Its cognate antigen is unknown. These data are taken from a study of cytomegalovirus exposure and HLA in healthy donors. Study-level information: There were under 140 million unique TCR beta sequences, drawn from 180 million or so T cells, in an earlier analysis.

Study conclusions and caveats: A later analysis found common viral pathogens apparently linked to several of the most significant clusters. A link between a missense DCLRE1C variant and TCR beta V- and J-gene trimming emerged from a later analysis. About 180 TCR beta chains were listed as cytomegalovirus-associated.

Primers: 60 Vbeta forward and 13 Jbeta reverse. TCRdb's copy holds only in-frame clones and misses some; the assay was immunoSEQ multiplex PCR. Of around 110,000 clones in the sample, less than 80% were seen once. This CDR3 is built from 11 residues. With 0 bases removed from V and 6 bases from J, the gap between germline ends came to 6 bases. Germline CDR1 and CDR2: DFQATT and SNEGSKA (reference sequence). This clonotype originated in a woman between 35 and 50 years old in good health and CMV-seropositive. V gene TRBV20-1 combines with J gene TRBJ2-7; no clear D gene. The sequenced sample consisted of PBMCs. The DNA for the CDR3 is TGCAGTGCTAGAGATCTAGGCGAGCAGTACTTC. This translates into CSARDLGEQYF.